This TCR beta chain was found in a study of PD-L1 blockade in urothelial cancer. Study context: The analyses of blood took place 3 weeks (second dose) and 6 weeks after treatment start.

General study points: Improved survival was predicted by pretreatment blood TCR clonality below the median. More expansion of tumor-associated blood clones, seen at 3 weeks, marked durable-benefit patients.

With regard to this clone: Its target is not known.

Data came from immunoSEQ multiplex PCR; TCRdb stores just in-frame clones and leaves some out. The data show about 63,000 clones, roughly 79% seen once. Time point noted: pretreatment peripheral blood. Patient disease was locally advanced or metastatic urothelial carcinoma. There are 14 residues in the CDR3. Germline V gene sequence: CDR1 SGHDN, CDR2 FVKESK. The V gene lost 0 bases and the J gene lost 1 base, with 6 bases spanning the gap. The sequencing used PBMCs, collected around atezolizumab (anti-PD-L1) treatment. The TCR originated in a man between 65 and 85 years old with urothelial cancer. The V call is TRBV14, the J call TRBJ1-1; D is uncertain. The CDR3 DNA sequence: TGTGCCAGCAGCCAAGATTGGCAGAACACTGAAGCTTTCTTT. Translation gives CASSQDWQNTEAFF.